The entry below gives a single T cell receptor beta chain sequence along with its context. Naive CD8 cells lacked CD45RO and underwent positive selection for CCR7, leaving out terminally differentiated effector memory CD45RA+ cells. The sample belongs to a study of shared clonotypes between healthy human individuals. Generated by immunoSEQ multiplex PCR, the TCRdb table keeps only in-frame clones and is missing some. The sample has about 2.1 million clones; approximately 92% are singletons. The trim removed 0 bases at V and 2 bases at J, leaving 8 bases unmatched. The CDR3 is 17 amino acids. Germline CDR1 is LNHNV and CDR2 is YYDKDF (reference sequence).

Sample: naive CD8+ T cells from PBMCs. The chain employs TRBV15 and TRBJ2-5; 8 bases agree with TRBD1. The TCR originated in a man between 18 and 29 years old in good health. Some clones in this sample may be carry-over from other donors' samples. The CDR3 DNA is TGTGCCACCAGCAGAGATCGGACAGGGAGACTTCAAGAGACCCAGTACTTC. Its protein product is CATSRDRTGRLQETQYF.